This TCR beta chain originates from a study of shared clonotypes between healthy human individuals. Points from the study as a whole: Naive subsets usually exceeded memory subsets in estimated richness.

The table lists this clone with a count of one. Its antigen is unknown. The CDR3 runs 15 residues. With 6 bases clipped from V and 2 bases from J, the junction kept 8 bases outside the gene matches. Germline V gene sequence: CDR1 MNHEY, CDR2 SVGAGI. Measured with immunoSEQ multiplex PCR; TCRdb has only the in-frame clones, and not every one. Seen here are fewer than 1.8 million clones, around 98.5% observed once, and the top ten hold roughly 0.36%. This receptor was obtained from a young man in good health. The chain couples TRBV6-5 to TRBJ2-7, with 9 positions matching TRBD1. Sequences were obtained from naive CD4+ T cells sorted from blood. Subset noted: CD45RA+ positively selected. CDR3: CASSDPGQGAYEQYF. CDR3 sequence (DNA): TGTGCCAGCAGCGATCCGGGACAGGGAGCCTACGAGCAGTACTTC.